Below are 21 T cell receptor beta chains sequenced from a single sample in a study of post-analysis software for immune sequencing data. Study findings and constraints: TRBV segments more frequent in patients than in controls numbered five and included TRBV5-6, TRBV5-1 and TRBV20-1.

Antigens of these TCRs are unknown. The TCR beta cDNA libraries contained unique molecular identifiers. Each CDR3 protein gets one entry after TCRdb re-called the PCR reads with MiXCR. Of about 820,000 distinct CDR3 sequences in the sample, around 53% were seen once. Sequencing was carried out using blood. These receptors were collected from a girl between 10 and 17 years old with multiple sclerosis.

This chain uses TRBV20-1 with TRBJ2-7; D uncertain. The germline V gene encodes CDR1 DFQATT and CDR2 SNEGSKA (reference sequence). The CDR3 runs to 12 residues. V lost 6 bases and J lost 2, with 11 bases in between. As DNA, the CDR3 is TGCAGTGCCCTCCGCGGTCCCTACGAGCAGTACTTC. Its translation: CSALRGPYEQYF.

Note on this clonotype: No conserved phenylalanine or tryptophan ends this CDR3, so it is likely a read error. The chain combines TRBV5-1 with TRBJ2-1, with D unresolved. CDR1 and CDR2 from the germline V gene are SGHRS and YFSETQ. Trimming took off 0 bases at V and 1 base at J, with 8 bases between the two ends. The CDR3 is 15 amino acids. As DNA, the CDR3 is TGCGCCAGCAGCTTGGAACTGCAGTCCTACAATGAGCAGTTCTGC. Translating it yields CASSLELQSYNEQFC.

V is TRBV12-3 or TRBV12-4 and J is TRBJ2-5; TRBD1 aligns across 7 bases. The CDR3 runs 12 residues. V lost 7 bases, J lost 9 bases, and 8 bases stayed unmatched. The CDR3 sequence is CASIKGAGAQYF. The CDR3, as DNA: TGTGCCAGCATAAAGGGGGCTGGGGCCCAGTACTTC.

The rearrangement uses TRBV12-3 or TRBV12-4 and TRBJ1-2; D gene ambiguous. V lost 7 bases and J lost 2, with 17 bases in between. This CDR3 contains 15 residues. Written as DNA, the CDR3 is TGTGCCAGCACTGGGGAAGTCCAAGTGAACTATGGCTACACCTTC. Translating gives CASTGEVQVNYGYTF.

This sequence joins TRBV20-1 and TRBJ2-7; 10 nucleotides agree with TRBD2. The germline CDR1 and CDR2 sequences are DFQATT and SNEGSKA (reference sequence). The CDR3 contains 16 residues. The ends lost 1 base at V and 4 bases at J; junction bases unmatched: 10. CDR3 bases: TGCAGTGCTAGAGGTCCGGAGCGGGAGGGCCTGTACGAGCAGTACTTC. Translated: CSARGPEREGLYEQYF.

Comments on this clonotype: It is unclear where the CDR3 begins or ends on the DNA, so no DNA is shown, and the CDR3 is as TCRdb lists it. This rearrangement joins TRBV5-1 to TRBJ2-3; TRBD1, the table's D call, was not compared with the DNA. The length of the CDR3 is 16 amino acids, counting both ends. Germline CDR1 SGHRS, CDR2 YFSETQ. CDR3 sequence reads: CASSPFGAGSTDTQYF.

The chain carries TRBV7-9 and TRBJ1-2; 8 bases are a match to TRBD1. CDR3 length: 15 residues. The germline V gene has CDR1 SEHNR and CDR2 FQNEAQ (reference sequence). V lost 4 bases to trimming and J lost 4 bases; unmatched junction nucleotides: 8. CDR3 region: CASSSRGPGIYGYTF. CDR3 DNA sequence: TGTGCCAGCAGCTCCAGGGGGCCGGGTATCTATGGCTACACCTTC.

This clonotype was found a few times. The chain couples TRBV12-3 or TRBV12-4 to TRBJ2-7, with D unclear. V shed 5 bases and J shed 7 bases, with 15 bases lying between them. There are 13 residues in the CDR3. The CDR3 DNA reads as TGTGCCAGCAGTACCGATACGTGGAAGGAGCAGTACTTC. It specifies CASSTDTWKEQYF.

V and J are TRBV12-3 or TRBV12-4 and TRBJ1-2; D remains unclear. CDR3 length: 13 amino acids. Trimming cost V 7 bases and J 5 bases, with 14 bases left between them. The CDR3 coding sequence is TGTGCCAGCAATTCACCCGGCCCGTATGGCTACACCTTC. It is translated as CASNSPGPYGYTF.

The gene calls are TRBV14 and TRBJ2-4; no clear D gene. This CDR3 region has 13 residues. Germline CDR1 and CDR2: SGHDN and FVKESK. The V gene lost 4 bases and the J gene lost 11 bases, with 15 bases spanning the gap. The CDR3 sequence is CASSLSRAAVQYF. The CDR3 nucleotides are TGTGCCAGCAGCCTCTCCCGGGCAGCTGTTCAGTACTTC. The complete variable domain, with remaining parts taken from reference TRBV14 and TRBJ2-4, reads EAGVTQFPSHSVIEKGQTVTLRCDPISGHDNLYWYRRVMGKEIKFLLHFVKESKQDESGMPNNRFLAERTGGTYSTLKVQPAELEDSGVYFCASSLSRAAVQYFGAGTRLSVL.

V gene TRBV4-1 combines with J gene TRBJ2-5; a weak D match, TRBD1 (6 bases). The end of the DNA is better explained by TRBJ2-7, so the J call may be wrong. Germline CDR1 is MGHRA and CDR2 is YSYEKL. This CDR3 is 16 amino acids long. CDR3 DNA sequence: TGCGCCAGCAGCCAAGATACGGGCGGACAGAGCTACGAGCAGTACTTC. Translating gives CASSQDTGGQSYEQYF.

This chain links TRBV10-3 with TRBJ2-6; 9 nucleotides align to TRBD1. Germline CDR1 and CDR2: ENHRY and SYGVKD. The ends lost 4 bases at V and 2 bases at J; junction bases unmatched: 3. This CDR3 contains 16 residues. The CDR3: CAISARQGAGANVLTF. CDR3 coding DNA: TGTGCCATCAGTGCCCGACAGGGGGCTGGGGCCAACGTCCTGACTTTC.

The chain links TRBV6-1 to TRBJ1-6, with TRBD1 matching 12 bases. From germline, CDR1 is MNHNS and CDR2 SASEGT. This CDR3 region has 18 residues. After removal of 3 bases from V and 10 bases from J, the junction contained 13 bases not matched to a gene. In DNA, the CDR3 is TGTGCCAGCAGTGAGTCTCCGGGACAGGGGGCTCGAAGATCACCCCTCCACTTT. This translates into CASSESPGQGARRSPLHF.

The chain recombines TRBV6-5 with TRBJ1-2; D remains unclear. V lost 0 bases and J lost 4, with 15 bases in between. Germline V gives CDR1 MNHEY, CDR2 SVGAGI. There are 16 residues in the CDR3. This CDR3 reads CASSYSIGRSLYGYTF. CDR3 DNA sequence: TGTGCCAGCAGTTACTCGATTGGTAGGAGTCTCTATGGCTACACCTTC.

Only one count was recorded for this clonotype. J is TRBJ2-4 and V is TRBV12-3 or TRBV12-4; D is undetermined. The end of the DNA aligns better with TRBJ2-7, so the J call may be wrong. This CDR3 contains 14 residues. In nucleotides, the CDR3 is TGTGCCAGCAGTTTAACAGCGTCCCCCTACGAGCAGTACTTC. Protein: CASSLTASPYEQYF.

The chain recombines TRBV7-3 with TRBJ2-3; 9 bases align to TRBD2. The CDR3 totals 14 residues. Trimming at V came to 8 bases and at J to 2 bases, leaving 5 bases not matched to a gene. In germline, CDR1 is SGHTA, CDR2 FQGTGA. The CDR3 region is CASAAGGHTDTQYF. The CDR3 DNA sequence: TGTGCCAGCGCGGCGGGGGGGCACACAGATACGCAGTATTTT.

This chain uses TRBV5-5 with TRBJ1-2; D ambiguous. Germline values: CDR1 SGHKS, CDR2 YYEKEE (reference sequence). The CDR3 consists of 16 residues. The V and J ends lost 1 base and 3 bases respectively, with 16 bases between them. The chain's CDR3 is CASSLSVRYSHYGYTF. In DNA, the CDR3 is TGTGCCAGCAGCTTGTCAGTCCGCTACAGCCACTATGGCTACACCTTC.

The V gene is TRBV20-1, the J gene TRBJ1-2; weak D call: TRBD1 (5 bases). From germline, CDR1 is DFQATT and CDR2 SNEGSKA (reference sequence). The CDR3 runs 16 residues. V was pared by 3 bases and J by 4 bases, with 21 bases between. This chain's CDR3 is CSASPHQLQGSYGYTF. In nucleotides, the CDR3 is TGCAGTGCTAGTCCCCATCAGCTCCAGGGTAGCTATGGCTACACCTTC.

The chain links TRBV20-1 to TRBJ1-5, with D uncertain. Trimming removed 3 bases from V and 4 bases from J, with 22 bases in between. The CDR3 has 17 amino acids. Germline V gives CDR1 DFQATT, CDR2 SNEGSKA (reference sequence). The CDR3 DNA is TGCAGTGCTAGTGCGGTCTGGGGTGGGATGGCAAATCAGCCCCAGCATTTT. Its translation is CSASAVWGGMANQPQHF.

This chain connects TRBV7-3 to TRBJ2-3, with D perhaps given as TRBD1 or TRBD2 (5 bases each). The V gene lost 5 bases and the J gene lost 5 bases, with 14 bases spanning the gap. This CDR3 region has 14 residues. Germline CDR1 is SGHTA and CDR2 is FQGTGA. CDR3 protein: CASSDRGSGDTQYF. The CDR3 DNA reads as TGTGCCAGCAGCGACCGGGGCAGCGGAGATACGCAGTATTTT. Together with reference TRBV7-3 and TRBJ2-3, the CDR3 gives the full variable domain: GAGVSQTPSNKVTEKGKYVELRCDPISGHTALYWYRQSLGQGPEFLIYFQGTGAADDSGLPNDRFFAVRPEGSVSTLKIQRTERGDSAVYLCASSDRGSGDTQYFGPGTRLTVL.

This clonotype came up many times. The genes are TRBV12-3 or TRBV12-4 and TRBJ2-3; possibly TRBD1 or TRBD2 for D (5 bases each). The CDR3 is 14 amino acids. V was cut by 3 bases and J by 0 bases, with 7 bases left in between. CDR3 sequence (DNA): TGTGCCAGCAGTTTTGGGGGAAGCACAGATACGCAGTATTTT. The encoded protein is CASSFGGSTDTQYF.